One and the same sample provided the 3 T cell receptor beta chains below, sequenced in a study of blood T cell repertoires in COVID-19. Profiling relied on immunoSEQ multiplex PCR, and the TCRdb table lists in-frame clones only, not all of them. The profile shows around 75,000 clones, around 80% of them singletons. Sequencing input: peripheral blood. These receptors came from a man in his fifties with COVID-19, enrolled during active disease.

This clone was seen more than once but under ten times. J is TRBJ1-4 and V is TRBV30; tentative D call: TRBD1 (6 bases). The CDR3 is 13 amino acids. The germline V gene encodes CDR1 GTSNPN and CDR2 SVGIG (reference sequence). The V end lost 5 bases, the J end lost 2 bases, and 9 bases lay between the germline ends. CDR3: CAWGTGTNEKLFF. The CDR3 nucleotides are TGTGCCTGGGGAACAGGGACTAATGAAAAACTGTTTTTT. Combining the CDR3 with reference TRBV30 and TRBJ1-4 gives the whole variable domain SQTIHQWPATLVQPVGSPLSLECTVEGTSNPNLYWYRQAAGRGLQLLFYSVGIGQISSEVPQNLSASRPQDRQFILSSKKLLLSDSGFYLCAWGTGTNEKLFFGSGTQLSVL.

This clone has more than one count but fewer than ten. V and J are TRBV11-2 and TRBJ2-1, with TRBD2 identical over 10 bases. Trimming removed 5 bases from V and 2 bases from J; junction bases left unmatched: 3. The germline gives CDR1 SGHAT, CDR2 FQNNGV. The CDR3 extends over 15 amino acids. The CDR3 region has the DNA TGTGCCAGCAGCATAGGACTAGCGGCCTACAATGAGCAGTTCTTC. Translation: CASSIGLAAYNEQFF.

The CDR3 region has the DNA TGCGCCAGCAGCCAAGAGTCCAGGGGGCGCGGCTACACCTTC. This gives the protein CASSQESRGRGYTF. The chain has TRBV4-1 and TRBJ1-2; 8 bases agree with TRBD1. The CDR3 loop spans 14 amino acids. The trim removed 0 bases at V and 8 bases at J, leaving 5 bases unmatched. Germline V gene lookup returns CDR1 MGHRA and CDR2 YSYEKL.